Listed below are T cell receptor beta chains from one sample, sequenced in a study of CD4 T cells in relation to SARS-CoV-2 and coronaviruses. These receptors' antigens are unknown. Repertoires were generated with immunoSEQ multiplex PCR, while TCRdb's copy carries only in-frame clones and drops some. The repertoire includes about 22,000 clones, under 85% of them detected once, and around 17% sits in the top ten. The material sequenced was CD4+ T cells from PBMCs, cultured in vitro. These receptor sequences come from a human donor in good health. The CDR3 runs from the conserved cysteine through the conserved F or W. A D gene is named only where the DNA matches it firmly. Expanded clones get a size class; other rows say once, few or many, or leave the size out.

TRBV2	12	.	TRBJ2-2	.	CASIRVPGELFF	TGTGCCAGCATACGTGTTCCCGGGGAGCTGTTTTTT
TRBV5-6	16	few	TRBJ2-3	TRBD2	CASSPDRGSMTDTQYF	TGTGCCAGCAGCCCGGACCGCGGGAGTATGACAGATACGCAGTATTTT
TRBV10-3	15	few	TRBJ1-5	.	CAISESNTERRPQHF	TGTGCCATCAGTGAGTCGAACACAGAACGTCGGCCCCAGCATTTT
TRBV19	17	.	TRBJ2-3	TRBD1	CASRPGQGMEPGDTQYF	TGTGCCAGTAGGCCGGGACAGGGGATGGAGCCCGGAGATACGCAGTATTTT
TRBV15	15	.	TRBJ1-1	.	CATSRDLGQNTEAFF	TGTGCCACCAGCAGAGATCTCGGACAGAACACTGAAGCTTTCTTT
TRBV7-8	18	.	TRBJ1-1	.	CASSLAAPPSKVNTEAFF	TGTGCCAGCAGCTTAGCTGCCCCCCCATCCAAAGTGAACACTGAAGCTTTCTTT
TRBV6-5	15	.	TRBJ2-5	TRBD2	CASSFSAGEQETQYF	TGTGCCAGCAGTTTCAGTGCGGGAGAGCAAGAGACCCAGTACTTC
TRBV6-4	15	.	TRBJ1-6	.	CASSDTGSGNSPLHF	TGTGCCAGCAGTGATACAGGGTCCGGTAATTCACCCCTCCACTTT
TRBV5-1	17	few	TRBJ1-3	.	CASSLQDSARSGNTIYF	TGCGCCAGCAGCCTACAAGATAGCGCCCGTTCTGGAAACACCATATATTTT
TRBV10-3	16	.	TRBJ1-5	.	CAISPDRLGRDQPQHF	TGTGCCATCAGTCCCGACAGGCTGGGCAGGGACCAGCCCCAGCATTTT
TRBV25-1	14	few	TRBJ2-7	.	CASSRTALSYEQYF	TGTGCCAGCAGCCGGACAGCCCTCTCCTACGAGCAGTACTTC
TRBV24-1	13	once	TRBJ2-1	.	CATTTGLVNEQFF	TGTGCCACCACCACGGGTCTGGTCAATGAGCAGTTCTTC
TRBV2	15	.	TRBJ2-3	TRBD1	CASSTGQGWSDTQYF	TGTGCCAGCAGTACTGGACAGGGTTGGTCAGATACGCAGTATTTT
TRBV13	12	.	TRBJ1-1	.	CASSPPGTEAFF	TGTGCCAGCAGCCCCCCCGGGACTGAAGCTTTCTTT
TRBV4-1	18	.	TRBJ2-1	TRBD2	CASSSRTGPGLARNEQFF	TGCGCCAGCAGCTCCAGGACAGGGCCGGGACTAGCGAGGAATGAGCAGTTCTTC
TRBV25-1	13	.	TRBJ2-2	.	CASSERDTGELFF	TGTGCCAGCAGTGAGAGAGACACCGGGGAGCTGTTTTTT
TRBV5-1	16	.	TRBJ2-3	TRBD1	CASSTWTGGATDTQYF	TGCGCCAGCAGCACCTGGACAGGGGGGGCCACAGATACGCAGTATTTT
TRBV5-8	12	.	TRBJ1-1	.	CASTNRNTEAFF	TGTGCCAGCACCAACAGGAACACTGAAGCTTTCTTT
TRBV11-2	14	.	TRBJ1-2	.	CASSLSPLADGYTF	TGTGCCAGCAGCTTGAGTCCGTTGGCGGATGGCTACACCTTC
TRBV11-2	14	.	TRBJ2-3	TRBD2	CASTTGGRADTQYF	TGTGCCAGCACGACGGGCGGGAGGGCGGATACGCAGTATTTT
TRBV24-1	11	.	TRBJ2-7	.	CATSDKNEQYF	TGTGCCACCAGTGATAAGAACGAGCAGTACTTC
TRBV30	13	.	TRBJ2-7	TRBD1	CAWNRQGLYEQYF	TGTGCCTGGAACCGACAGGGCCTCTACGAGCAGTACTTC
TRBV4-1	15	.	TRBJ2-7	.	CASSQYGGVTYEQYF	TGCGCCAGCAGCCAGTACGGGGGCGTTACCTACGAGCAGTACTTC
TRBV2	16	few	TRBJ1-5	.	CASSVQGWESNQPQHF	TGTGCCAGCAGCGTACAGGGATGGGAGAGCAATCAGCCCCAGCATTTT
TRBV10-3	14	few	TRBJ1-1	TRBD1	CAISRTGPGTEAFF	TGTGCCATCAGCCGGACAGGTCCAGGCACTGAAGCTTTCTTT
TRBV5-1	16	.	TRBJ1-1	.	CASSGTSGTLNTEAFF	TGCGCCAGCAGCGGAACATCCGGGACGCTGAACACTGAAGCTTTCTTT
TRBV9	14	few	TRBJ1-4	.	CASSGPGDNEKLFF	TGTGCCAGCAGCGGTCCAGGGGATAATGAAAAACTGTTTTTT
TRBV6-6	14	.	TRBJ2-7	.	CASSYSRETYEQYF	TGTGCCAGCAGTTACTCCCGGGAAACCTACGAGCAGTACTTC
TRBV11-2	13	.	TRBJ1-2	.	CASSSGSEGGYTF	TGTGCCAGCAGCTCCGGGTCTGAAGGAGGCTACACCTTC
TRBV10-3	14	.	TRBJ2-2	TRBD2	CAIQGLAGPGELFF	TGTGCCATCCAGGGACTAGCGGGACCTGGGGAGCTGTTTTTT
TRBV3-1/TRBV3-2	13	once	TRBJ1-1	.	CASSQDGGSEAFF	TGTGCCAGCAGCCAAGATGGGGGGTCTGAAGCTTTCTTT
TRBV7-9	22	.	TRBJ2-7	TRBD2	CASSTLFQFMPGLAGAPHEQYF	TGTGCCAGCAGCACCTTGTTTCAATTTATGCCGGGACTAGCGGGAGCACCCCACGAGCAGTACTTC
TRBV5-1	14	.	TRBJ2-3	TRBD1	CASYPGQGTDTQYF	TGCGCCAGCTACCCGGGACAGGGGACAGATACGCAGTATTTT
TRBV5-8	15	.	TRBJ2-3	TRBD2	CASSGRVSAADTQYF	TGTGCCAGCAGCGGGAGGGTCTCTGCGGCAGATACGCAGTATTTT
TRBV24-1	14	.	TRBJ1-3	TRBD1	CATRAGQGDSTIYF	TGTGCCACCAGGGCGGGACAGGGGGACAGCACCATATATTTT
TRBV18	16	.	TRBJ2-3	.	CASSPRSVAVTDTQYF	TGTGCCAGCTCACCACGGTCGGTAGCGGTCACAGATACGCAGTATTTT
TRBV30	13	.	TRBJ2-3	.	CAWSVEGGDTQYF	TGTGCCTGGAGTGTAGAGGGTGGAGATACGCAGTATTTT